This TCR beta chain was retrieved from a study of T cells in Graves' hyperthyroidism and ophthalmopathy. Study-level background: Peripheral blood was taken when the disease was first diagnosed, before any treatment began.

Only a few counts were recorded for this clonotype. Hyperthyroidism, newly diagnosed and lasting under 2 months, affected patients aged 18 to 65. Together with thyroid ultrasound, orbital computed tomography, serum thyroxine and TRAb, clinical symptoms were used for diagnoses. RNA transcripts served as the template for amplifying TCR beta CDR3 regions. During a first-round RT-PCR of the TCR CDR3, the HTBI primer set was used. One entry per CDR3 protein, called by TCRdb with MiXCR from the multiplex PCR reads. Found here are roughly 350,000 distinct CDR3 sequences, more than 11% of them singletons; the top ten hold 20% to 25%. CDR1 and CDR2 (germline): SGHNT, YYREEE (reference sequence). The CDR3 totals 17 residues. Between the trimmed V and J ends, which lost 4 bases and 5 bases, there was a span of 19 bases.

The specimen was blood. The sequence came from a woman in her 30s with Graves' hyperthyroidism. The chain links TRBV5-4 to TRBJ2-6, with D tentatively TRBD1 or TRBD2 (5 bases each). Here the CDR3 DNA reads TGTGCCAGCAGCAGGGGAGTGCCCCAGGATAGGGCCAACGTCCTGACTTTC. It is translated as CASSRGVPQDRANVLTF.